The 23 T cell receptor beta chains given below trace back to one sample, sequenced in a study of T cell responses to AZD1222 COVID-19 vaccine. Some clones are missing from TCRdb's copy, which holds only in-frame ones; the method was immunoSEQ multiplex PCR. The sample includes 140,000 to 150,000 clones, approximately 88% of them seen just once. The input for sequencing was peripheral blood, taken 28 days after the second dose of the MenACWY control vaccine. These receptors came from an adult who received the MenACWY meningococcal vaccine as a control.

V is TRBV7-2 and J is TRBJ2-2; no clear D. The germline V gene encodes CDR1 SGHTA and CDR2 FQGNSA. The CDR3 is 14 residues long. The ends were cut back, 5 bases at V and 4 bases at J, with 11 bases in the middle. The CDR3 DNA reads as TGTGCCAGCAGCCCCCCGACTGGCACCGGGGAGCTGTTTTTT. Residues: CASSPPTGTGELFF.

The chain is built from TRBV11-2 and TRBJ2-7; 8 bases line up with TRBD2. Per germline, CDR1 SGHAT and CDR2 FQNNGV. The CDR3 has 14 amino acids. J gave up 6 bases and V 1 base, and 5 bases lay outside the gene matches. The CDR3 region is CASSLAGGPLEQYF. CDR3 nucleotides: TGTGCCAGCAGCTTAGCGGGGGGGCCTCTCGAGCAGTACTTC.

This clone was observed a handful of times. The chain is built from TRBV29-1 and TRBJ1-1, with 7 bases lining up with TRBD1. This CDR3 has 15 residues. Trimming took 0 bases from V and 0 from J; bases not matched to a gene: 4. In germline, CDR1 is SQVTM, CDR2 ANQGSEA. CDR3 bases: TGCAGCGTTGAAGAGGACAGGTCAATGAACACTGAAGCTTTCTTT. Translated: CSVEEDRSMNTEAFF.

The chain uses TRBV21-1 and TRBJ2-7; the DNA was not used to check the table's D call, TRBD2. TRBV21-1 represents a pseudogene. The CDR3 covers 13 residues. The CDR3 DNA reads TGTGCCCCCATCGGCGGTAACTCCTACGAGCAGTACTTC. Amino acids: CAPIGGNSYEQYF.

This chain links TRBV18 with TRBJ2-1; TRBD2 aligns across 10 bases. The CDR3 sequence is 19 residues long. V shed 2 bases and J 3 bases; nucleotides not matched to a gene: 13. From germline, CDR1 is KGHSH and CDR2 LQKENI. The CDR3 DNA reads TGTGCCAGCTCACCAAATGACGAAGTTAGCGGGAGGCTCTACAATGAGCAGTTCTTC. Translating it yields CASSPNDEVSGRLYNEQFF.

This chain joins TRBV5-1 and TRBJ2-5; D call uncertain. CDR3 length equals 14 residues. Per the germline V gene, CDR1 is SGHRS and CDR2 is YFSETQ. The germline V and J ends were trimmed by 1 base and 4 bases, with 11 bases remaining between them. The CDR3 DNA sequence: TGCGCCAGCAGCTTGATTGGAACGGGAGAGACCCAGTACTTC. It translates to CASSLIGTGETQYF.

The V call is TRBV6-4, the J call TRBJ1-1, with a weak D call TRBD1 (5 bases). The CDR3 is 15 amino acids. V was shortened by 3 bases and J by 4 bases, with 15 bases between the two germline ends. Germline V CDR1 and CDR2: MRHNA, SNTAGT. CDR3 residues: CASSERGGDLTEAFF. The CDR3 nucleotides are TGTGCCAGCAGTGAAAGGGGCGGGGATCTCACTGAAGCTTTCTTT.

The chain recombines TRBV6-5 with TRBJ1-2; 9 positions match TRBD1. The CDR3 length is 15 residues. Germline V CDR1 and CDR2: MNHEY, SVGAGI. The V gene end was trimmed by 9 bases and the J gene end by 0 bases; junction bases not matched to a gene: 8. The CDR3 region is CASTRDRASNYGYTF. The CDR3 DNA follows: TGTGCCAGTACGAGGGACAGGGCTTCTAACTATGGCTACACCTTC.

The chain is built from TRBV5-1 and TRBJ2-7; D gene uncertain. CDR3 length: 14 residues. Germline loops: CDR1 SGHRS, CDR2 YFSETQ. Between the trimmed V and J ends, which lost 4 bases and 3 bases, there was a span of 14 bases. The CDR3 protein is CASSRLLIGYEQYF. The CDR3 nucleotides are TGCGCCAGCAGCCGGCTGTTGATAGGCTACGAGCAGTACTTC.

This clone appeared a single time. This chain connects TRBV30 to TRBJ1-2, with TRBD1 matching 8 bases. J was trimmed by 14 bases and V by 5 bases; bases with no gene match: 16. This CDR3 has 13 amino acids. Germline V gives CDR1 GTSNPN, CDR2 SVGIG (reference sequence). For the CDR3, the DNA is TGTGCCTGGGCAGGGGACAGGACGTCTAGGGAGACCTTC. Amino acid sequence: CAWAGDRTSRETF.

The V gene is TRBV6-5, the J gene TRBJ2-6; D is undetermined. This CDR3 spans 16 amino acids. V lost 3 bases, J lost 5 bases, and 14 bases lay in between. CDR1 and CDR2 (germline): MNHEY, SVGAGI. CDR3 coding DNA: TGTGCCAGCAGTTATGGCAGGTCTTACTGGGCCAACGTCCTGACTTTC. It yields the protein CASSYGRSYWANVLTF.

This sequence joins TRBV7-9 and TRBJ1-1; a weak D match, TRBD1 (6 bases). V lost 4 bases, J lost 3 bases, and 18 bases lay in between. Germline-derived CDR1 and CDR2 are SEHNR and FQNEAQ (reference sequence). The CDR3 has 16 residues. The CDR3 sequence: CASSSLYRVRDTEAFF. The CDR3 coding sequence is TGTGCCAGCAGCTCCCTCTACAGGGTCCGTGACACTGAAGCTTTCTTT.

The gene calls are TRBV27 and TRBJ2-1; D possibly corresponds to TRBD2 (5 bases). The CDR3 is 15 amino acids. V gave up 3 bases and J gave up 10 bases, with 19 bases separating them. Per the germline V gene, CDR1 is MNHEY and CDR2 is SMNVEV (reference sequence). The CDR3 region is CASSFSLATSSEQFF. CDR3 nucleotides: TGTGCCAGCAGTTTTAGTCTAGCAACATCATCCGAGCAGTTCTTC.

The chain combines TRBV7-6 with TRBJ2-3; D is perhaps TRBD2 (6 bases). CDR1 is SGHVS, CDR2 FNYEAQ, per germline. The V end lost 5 bases, the J end lost 5 bases, and 23 bases lay between the germline ends. The length of the CDR3 is 17 residues. The CDR3 spells CASSHLVSLAGGDTQYF. CDR3 DNA sequence: TGTGCCAGCAGCCACCTGGTCTCCCTAGCCGGGGGAGATACGCAGTATTTT.

The gene calls are TRBV19 and TRBJ1-5; possible D gene TRBD1, 5 bases. V dropped 3 bases and J dropped 7 bases, with 10 bases sitting between them. Per the germline V gene, CDR1 is LNHDA and CDR2 is SQIVND (reference sequence). The CDR3 covers 13 residues. CDR3 DNA sequence: TGTGCCAGTAGTATCGGCAGGGCCCAGCCCCAGCATTTT. Its protein product is CASSIGRAQPQHF.

The chain joins TRBV7-8 to TRBJ1-4; D gene uncertain. Trimming cost V 6 bases and J 8 bases, with 16 bases left between them. CDR3 length: 14 amino acids. Germline CDR1 SGHVS, CDR2 FQNEAQ. This chain's CDR3 is CASSATGSREKLFF. CDR3 nucleotide sequence: TGTGCCAGCAGTGCCACGGGTTCGAGGGAAAAACTGTTTTTT. The full variable domain, in which reference TRBV7-8 and TRBJ1-4 provide the parts outside the CDR3, is GAGVSQSPRYKVAKRGQDVALRCDPISGHVSLFWYQQALGQGPEFLTYFQNEAQLDKSGLPSDRFFAERPEGSVSTLKIQRTQQEDSAVYLCASSATGSREKLFFGSGTQLSVL.

V gene TRBV5-1 combines with J gene TRBJ2-5; D ambiguous. CDR1 and CDR2 from the germline V gene are SGHRS and YFSETQ. V shed 0 bases and J shed 3 bases, with 6 bases lying between them. CDR3 size: 13 residues. This CDR3 is CASSLDREETQYF. The CDR3 DNA reads TGCGCCAGCAGCTTGGACAGAGAAGAGACCCAGTACTTC.

The rearrangement uses TRBV30 and TRBJ2-3; TRBD1 matches 9 bases. CDR3 length equals 15 residues. V gave up 1 base and J gave up 4 bases; unmatched junction bases: 6. The germline V gene has CDR1 GTSNPN and CDR2 SVGIG (reference sequence). CDR3 amino acids: CAWSGGQGMADTQYF. The CDR3 DNA reads as TGTGCCTGGAGTGGGGGACAGGGAATGGCAGATACGCAGTATTTT.

This clone appeared a single time. The CDR3 here is CASSYSGDRKNEKLFF. CDR3 bases: TGTGCCAGCAGTTACTCCGGGGACAGGAAGAATGAAAAACTGTTTTTT. The V gene is TRBV6-5, the J gene TRBJ1-4; 8 nucleotides align to TRBD1. Germline lookup yields CDR1 MNHEY and CDR2 SVGAGI. The CDR3 is made up of 16 amino acids. Losses at the gene ends were 0 bases for V and 5 bases for J; bases not matched to a gene: 5.

The chain has TRBV7-8 and TRBJ1-1; D may be TRBD1 (5 bases). Germline assignment: CDR1 SGHVS and CDR2 FQNEAQ. Trimming removed 3 bases from V and 4 bases from J, with 12 bases in between. This CDR3 is built from 14 residues. The CDR3 spells CASSLDRGGTEAFF. For the CDR3, the DNA is TGTGCCAGCAGCTTGGATCGGGGCGGCACTGAAGCTTTCTTT.

The chain links TRBV7-9 to TRBJ2-7; the match to TRBD1 covers 7 bases. The V segment lost 4 bases and the J segment 4 bases; nucleotides outside the gene matches: 4. CDR3 length: 13 amino acids. CDR1 SEHNR and CDR2 FQNEAQ come from the germline V gene (reference sequence). CDR3 bases: TGTGCCAGCAGCTACGGGACAGAGTACGAGCAGTACTTC. This translates into CASSYGTEYEQYF.

Only one count was recorded for this clone. The chain is built from TRBV7-2 and TRBJ1-1, with a weak D call TRBD1 (6 bases). This CDR3 comprises 17 residues. CDR1 is SGHTA and CDR2 is FQGNSA in the germline V gene. The V end was cut by 1 base, the J end by 1 base, with 16 bases between. The CDR3 nucleotides are TGTGCCAGCAGCTTAGTACTGGGGGGCGTGGGGAACACTGAAGCTTTCTTT. It is translated as CASSLVLGGVGNTEAFF.

The genes are TRBV9 and TRBJ2-7; 8 positions agree with TRBD2. Trimming took 3 bases from V and 6 from J; bases not matched to a gene: 8. CDR1 is SGDLS and CDR2 is YYNGEE in the germline V gene. The CDR3 runs to 14 residues. The CDR3 region is CASSGAGATAEQYF. In nucleotides, the CDR3 is TGTGCCAGCAGCGGAGCGGGAGCTACGGCCGAGCAGTACTTC.